This T cell receptor beta chain appears in the sequencing data of a study of vaccination effects on CD4 cells after COVID-19 (dated 2022 in TCRdb). With regard to the full study: In the ViraFEST assay, PBMC were stimulated with viral peptide pools, and TCR sequencing was then used to find antigen-specific CD4+ T cell clonotypes based on their expansion. Participants received two doses of either the BNT162b2 or the mRNA-1273 mRNA SARS-CoV-2 vaccine. Each well held roughly 2.2 million PBMC cultured in IMDM containing approximately 5% human AB serum, 8 to 10 IU/ml IL-2 and gentamicin, along with around 11 ug/ml peptides. SARS-CoV-2 spike-specific CD4+ TCR repertoires were compared before and after mRNA vaccination in COVID-19 convalescent patients and in infection-naive vaccine recipients. The full study included approximately nine COVID-19 convalescent patients and several SARS-CoV-2-naive healthy vaccine recipients. In the study, cultures from other donors were sequenced using the Oncomine TCR Beta short-read assay on an Illumina iSeq 100.

After about 9 days of culture, CD4+ T cells were isolated with the EasySep CD4+ T cell isolation kit. Healthy vaccine recipients had no prior SARS-CoV-2 infection, confirmed by negative nucleocapsid antibodies before and after vaccination. Half of the culture medium was replaced with fresh IL-2-containing medium on days 3 and 7. Unless otherwise noted, each peptide stimulation condition was cultured in triplicate wells. PBMC were separated from whole blood using Ficoll-Paque Plus gradient centrifugation and were then either cryopreserved at -140C or used fresh. The QIAamp micro DNA kit was used to extract genomic DNA from the cultured CD4+ T cells. What the work shows at the level of the full study, not this receptor alone: Among healthy vaccine recipients, nearly all vaccine-induced clones were SARS-CoV-2 mono-reactive, and only 1 of 255 was cross-reactive with common cold coronaviruses. Clones induced by infection and clones induced by vaccination both contracted markedly at late timepoints after vaccination, which fits with T cell responses waning over time. Limitations of the study were the small number of convalescent patients and the absence of early post-infection timepoints.

Libraries were built with the immunoSEQ multiplex PCR assay. TCR beta CDR3 sequencing was performed on DNA from the cultured, isolated CD4+ T cells. The study's own analysis went as follows. The analysis removed non-productive TCR sequences, trimmed reads to the CDR3 region, and retained only CDR3s that were 7 or more amino acids long. Antigen-specific clonotypes were identified using the MANAFEST web app by comparison of expansion in peptide wells against reference cultures. Positive clones required FDR<0.05 expansion versus reference and all other wells, odds ratio above 5, and frequency above 0.1% in two replicate wells. Cross-reactive clonotypes were defined as significantly expanded in SARS-CoV-2 spike wells and in at least one common cold coronavirus spike condition. CDR3 similarity was assessed by Levenshtein distance using the stringdist R package, and unrooted trees were constructed with ape in R 3.6.1. TCRdb took this table from immuneACCESS and kept in-frame rearrangements with V and J called. Such tables lack part of the clones; where checked against another copy, unresolved V genes explain under half of the gap, and the rest is unexplained. That table gives V, J and clone size, and the DNA gave D and trimming. Present in this sample are about 25,000 clones, nearly 75% of which were seen just once. The biggest ten clones account for approximately 9.9% of the sample.

This clone was counted between two and nine times. Its antigen target is currently unknown. Base qualities are missing; no much larger clone stands one base away. CDR1 and CDR2, per the germline V gene (reference sequence), are SEHNR and FQNEAQ. The CDR3 sequence holds 12 residues, the cysteine and phenylalanine included. Only CDR3 DNA is held: 36 bases, read in frame from base 1. V is shortened by 5 bases, J by 6 bases, and the region joining them spans 10 bases. The receptor chain draws on TRBV7-9 and TRBJ1-2, with no confident D gene call. The TCR was taken from a human donor who received a COVID-19 vaccine. The material sequenced was CD4+ T cells from PBMCs cultured without peptide, taken before COVID-19 vaccination. Here the CDR3 is given as CASSPLVNGYTF. The DNA reads as follows: TGTGCCAGCAGCCCCCTCGTGAATGGCTACACCTTC.